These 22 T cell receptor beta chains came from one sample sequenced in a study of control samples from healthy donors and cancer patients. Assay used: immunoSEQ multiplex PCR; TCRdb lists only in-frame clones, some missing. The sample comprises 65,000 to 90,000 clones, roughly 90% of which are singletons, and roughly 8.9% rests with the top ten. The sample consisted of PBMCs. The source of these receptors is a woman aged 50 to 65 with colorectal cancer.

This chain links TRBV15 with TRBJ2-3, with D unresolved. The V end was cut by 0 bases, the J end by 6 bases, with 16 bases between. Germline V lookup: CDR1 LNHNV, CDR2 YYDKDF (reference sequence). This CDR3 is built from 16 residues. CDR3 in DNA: TGTGCCACCAGCAGAGATTCCCGGACGGGCGGCGATACGCAGTATTTT. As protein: CATSRDSRTGGDTQYF.

The CDR3 DNA follows: TGTGCCATCAGTGTTGGAGGGGTTCGCACAGATACGCAGTATTTT. Amino acids: CAISVGGVRTDTQYF. The J gene is TRBJ2-3, the V gene TRBV10-3, with a tentative D call TRBD2 (6 bases). Trimming pared 4 bases from V and 1 base from J, leaving 12 bases between. Germline V gene data show CDR1 as ENHRY and CDR2 as SYGVKD. This CDR3 comprises 15 residues.

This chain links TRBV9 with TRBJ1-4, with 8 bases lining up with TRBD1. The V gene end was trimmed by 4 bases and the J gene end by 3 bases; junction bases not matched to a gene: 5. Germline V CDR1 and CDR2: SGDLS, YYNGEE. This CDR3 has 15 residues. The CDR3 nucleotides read TGTGCCAGCAGCACACAGACAGGGGCTAATGAAAAACTGTTTTTT. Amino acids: CASSTQTGANEKLFF.

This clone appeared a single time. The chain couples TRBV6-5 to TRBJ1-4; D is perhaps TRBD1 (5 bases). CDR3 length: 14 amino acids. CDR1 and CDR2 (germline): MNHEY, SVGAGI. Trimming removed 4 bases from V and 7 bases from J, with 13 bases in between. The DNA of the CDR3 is TGTGCCAGCAGTTTAGCAGCCCAGGGTGAAAAACTGTTTTTT. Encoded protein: CASSLAAQGEKLFF.

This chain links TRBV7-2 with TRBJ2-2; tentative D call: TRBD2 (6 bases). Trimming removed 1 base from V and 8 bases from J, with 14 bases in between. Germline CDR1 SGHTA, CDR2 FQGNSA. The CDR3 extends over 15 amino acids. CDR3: CASSLGSDGSGELFF. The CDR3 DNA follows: TGTGCCAGCAGCTTAGGTTCAGACGGGAGTGGGGAGCTGTTTTTT.

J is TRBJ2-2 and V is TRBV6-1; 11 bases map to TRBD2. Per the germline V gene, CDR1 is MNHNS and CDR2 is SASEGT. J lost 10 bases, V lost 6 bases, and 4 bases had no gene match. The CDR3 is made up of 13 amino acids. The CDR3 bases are TGTGCCAGCAGGGGGGGACTAGCGGTGGAGCTGTTTTTT. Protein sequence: CASRGGLAVELFF.

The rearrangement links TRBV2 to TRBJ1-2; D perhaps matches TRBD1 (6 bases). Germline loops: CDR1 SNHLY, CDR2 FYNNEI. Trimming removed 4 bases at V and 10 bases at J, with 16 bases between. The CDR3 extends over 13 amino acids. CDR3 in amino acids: CASSVTGSGDYTF. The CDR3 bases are TGTGCCAGCAGTGTAACAGGGAGTGGCGACTACACCTTC.

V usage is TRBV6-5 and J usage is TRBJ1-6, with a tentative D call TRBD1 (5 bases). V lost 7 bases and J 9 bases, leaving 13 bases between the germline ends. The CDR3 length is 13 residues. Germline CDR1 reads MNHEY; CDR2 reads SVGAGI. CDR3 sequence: CASTQGWGSPLHF. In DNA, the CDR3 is TGTGCCAGCACCCAGGGTTGGGGTTCACCCCTCCACTTT.

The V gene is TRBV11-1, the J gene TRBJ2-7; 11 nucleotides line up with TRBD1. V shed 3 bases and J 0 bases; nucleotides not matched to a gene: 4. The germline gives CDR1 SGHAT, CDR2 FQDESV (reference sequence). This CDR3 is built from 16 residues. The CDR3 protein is CASSFGTGGSSYEQYV. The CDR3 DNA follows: TGTGCCAGCAGCTTCGGGACAGGGGGGAGCTCCTACGAGCAGTACGTC.

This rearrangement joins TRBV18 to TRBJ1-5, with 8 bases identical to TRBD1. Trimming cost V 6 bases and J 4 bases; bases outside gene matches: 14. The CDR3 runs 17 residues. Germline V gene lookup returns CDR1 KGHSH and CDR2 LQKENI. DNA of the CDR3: TGTGCCAGCTCCCCTAGGACAGGGAAAGGGATGAATCAGCCCCAGCATTTT. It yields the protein CASSPRTGKGMNQPQHF. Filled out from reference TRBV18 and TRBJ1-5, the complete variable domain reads NAGVMQNPRHLVRRRGQEARLRCSPMKGHSHVYWYRQLPEEGLKFMVYLQKENIIDESGMPKERFSAEFPKEGPSILRIQQVVRGDSAAYFCASSPRTGKGMNQPQHFGDGTRLSIL.

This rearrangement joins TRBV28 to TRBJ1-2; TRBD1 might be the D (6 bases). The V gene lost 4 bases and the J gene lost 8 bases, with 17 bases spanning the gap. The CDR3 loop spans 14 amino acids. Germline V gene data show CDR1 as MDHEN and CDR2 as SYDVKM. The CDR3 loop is CASSSLWTAGGYTF. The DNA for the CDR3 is TGTGCCAGCAGTTCCCTATGGACAGCGGGAGGCTACACCTTC.

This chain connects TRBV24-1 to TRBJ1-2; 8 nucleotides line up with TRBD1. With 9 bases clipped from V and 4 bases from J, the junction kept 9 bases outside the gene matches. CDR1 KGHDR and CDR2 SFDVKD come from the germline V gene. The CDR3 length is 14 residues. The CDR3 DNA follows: TGTGCCACCTCGGGACAGGAGGCGGGCTATGGCTACACCTTC. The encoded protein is CATSGQEAGYGYTF.

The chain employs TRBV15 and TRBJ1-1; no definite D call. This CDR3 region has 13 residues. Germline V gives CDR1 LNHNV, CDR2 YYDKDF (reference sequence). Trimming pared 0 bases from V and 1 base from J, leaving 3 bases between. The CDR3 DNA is TGTGCCACCAGCAGAGATAGGAACACTGAAGCTTTCTTT. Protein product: CATSRDRNTEAFF.

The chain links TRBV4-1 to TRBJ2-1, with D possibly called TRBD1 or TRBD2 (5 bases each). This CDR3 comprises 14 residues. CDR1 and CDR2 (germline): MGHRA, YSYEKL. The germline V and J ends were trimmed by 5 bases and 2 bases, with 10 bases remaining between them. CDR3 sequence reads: CASSSTAAYNEQFF. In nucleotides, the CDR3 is TGCGCCAGCAGCTCGACAGCGGCCTACAATGAGCAGTTCTTC.

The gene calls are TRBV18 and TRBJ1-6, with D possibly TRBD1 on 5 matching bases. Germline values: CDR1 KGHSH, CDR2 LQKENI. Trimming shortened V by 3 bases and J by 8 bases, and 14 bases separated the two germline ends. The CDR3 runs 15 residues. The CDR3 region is CASSPPGTVDSPLHF. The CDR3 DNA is TGTGCCAGCTCACCGCCCGGGACGGTTGATTCACCCCTCCACTTT.

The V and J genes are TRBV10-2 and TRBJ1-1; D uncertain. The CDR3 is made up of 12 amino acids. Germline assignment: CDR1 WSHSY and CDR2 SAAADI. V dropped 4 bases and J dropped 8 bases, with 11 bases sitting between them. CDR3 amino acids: CASSVADKEAFF. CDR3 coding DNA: TGCGCCAGCAGTGTTGCGGATAAAGAAGCTTTCTTT.

CDR3 in amino acids: CASSPREDLPYEQYV. CDR3 DNA: TGTGCCAGCAGTCCCCGGGAGGACCTACCCTACGAGCAGTACGTC. V usage is TRBV28 and J usage is TRBJ2-7, with 7 bases that match TRBD2. The junction had 9 bases not matched to a gene; V was cut back by 5 bases and J by 2 bases. The CDR3 is made up of 15 amino acids. Germline loops: CDR1 MDHEN, CDR2 SYDVKM.

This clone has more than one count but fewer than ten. CDR3 protein: CAISGGQGVADTQYF. DNA of the CDR3: TGTGCCATCAGTGGGGGACAGGGGGTTGCAGATACGCAGTATTTT. V and J are TRBV10-3 and TRBJ2-3; 11 bases align to TRBD1. Germline assignment: CDR1 ENHRY and CDR2 SYGVKD. The J segment lost 4 bases and the V segment lost 4 bases, leaving 4 bases of the junction unmatched. The CDR3 sequence is 15 residues long.

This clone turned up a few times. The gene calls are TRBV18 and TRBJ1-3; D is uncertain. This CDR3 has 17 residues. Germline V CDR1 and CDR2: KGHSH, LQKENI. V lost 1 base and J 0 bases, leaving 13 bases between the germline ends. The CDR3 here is CASSPLPQQVSGNTIYF. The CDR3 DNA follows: TGTGCCAGCTCACCACTCCCACAACAAGTCTCTGGAAACACCATATATTTT.

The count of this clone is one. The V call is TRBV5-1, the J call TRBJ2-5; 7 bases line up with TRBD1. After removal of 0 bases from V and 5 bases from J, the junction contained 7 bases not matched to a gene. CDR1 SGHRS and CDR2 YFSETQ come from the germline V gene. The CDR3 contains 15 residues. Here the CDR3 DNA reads TGCGCCAGCAGCTTGGCTCTAACAGGGGTGGAGACCCAGTACTTC. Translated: CASSLALTGVETQYF.

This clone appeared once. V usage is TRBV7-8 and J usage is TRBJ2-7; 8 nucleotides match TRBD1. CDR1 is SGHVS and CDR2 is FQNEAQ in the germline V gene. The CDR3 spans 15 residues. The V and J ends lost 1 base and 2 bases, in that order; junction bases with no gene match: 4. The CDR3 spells CASSLDPTGAYEQYV. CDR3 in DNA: TGTGCCAGCAGCTTAGATCCGACAGGGGCCTACGAGCAGTACGTC.

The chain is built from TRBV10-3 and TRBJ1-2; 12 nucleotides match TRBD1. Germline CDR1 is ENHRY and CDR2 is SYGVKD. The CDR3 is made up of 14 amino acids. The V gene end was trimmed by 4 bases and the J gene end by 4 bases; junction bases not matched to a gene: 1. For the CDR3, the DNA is TGTGCCATCAGTGGGGGACAGGGGGCCTATGGCTACACCTTC. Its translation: CAISGGQGAYGYTF.